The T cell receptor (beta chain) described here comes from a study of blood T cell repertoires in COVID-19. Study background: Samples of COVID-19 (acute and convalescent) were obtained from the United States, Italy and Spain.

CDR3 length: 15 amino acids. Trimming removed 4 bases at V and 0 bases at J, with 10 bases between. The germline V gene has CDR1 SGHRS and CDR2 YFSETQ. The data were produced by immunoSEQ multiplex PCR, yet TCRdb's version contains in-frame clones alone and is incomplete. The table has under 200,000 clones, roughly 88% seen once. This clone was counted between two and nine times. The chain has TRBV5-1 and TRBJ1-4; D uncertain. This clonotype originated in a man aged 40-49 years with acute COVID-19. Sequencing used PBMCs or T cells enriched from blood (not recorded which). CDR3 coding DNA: TGCGCCAGCAGCCCAGGAGGTGCAACTAATGAAAAACTGTTTTTT. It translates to CASSPGGATNEKLFF.